This is a list of T cell receptor beta chains from one sample in a study of OX40 agonist ivuxolimab in advanced cancers. The table came from immunoSEQ multiplex PCR; TCRdb's copy has only in-frame clones and leaves some out. The data hold around 50,000 clones, with 90% to 95% observed a single time. The sample in question was CD4+ or CD8+ T cells sorted from blood, obtained in a trial of the OX40 agonist ivuxolimab. The receptors shown here come from an adult with an advanced solid tumor such as melanoma, head and neck, liver or kidney cancer. Both conserved end residues are part of each CDR3. Fields, in order: clone size, J gene, D gene, V gene, CDR3 protein, CDR3 DNA. The D gene is left open where the match is weak. Some rows mark clone size as missing; the rest say once, few, many or name a class of expanded clone.

>few|TRBJ2-1|TRBD2|TRBV11-2
CASSLSAGGVNEQFF
TGTGCCAGCAGCTTATCAGCGGGAGGGGTAAATGAGCAGTTCTTC
>.|TRBJ1-1|.|TRBV29-1
CSAFWNGEAFF
TGCAGCGCCTTTTGGAACGGGGAAGCTTTCTTT
>.|TRBJ2-7|.|TRBV9
CASSLPRAEQYF
TGTGCCAGCAGCCTCCCCCGGGCTGAGCAGTACTTC
>.|TRBJ2-7|.|TRBV7-9
CASSLVVGEQYF
TGTGCCAGCAGCTTAGTAGTCGGCGAGCAGTACTTC
>.|TRBJ1-1|.|TRBV30
CAWNFMNTEAFF
TGTGCCTGGAACTTTATGAACACTGAAGCTTTCTTT
>.|TRBJ2-7|.|TRBV10-2
CASGDYEQYF
TGCGCCAGCGGGGACTACGAGCAGTACTTC
>few|TRBJ2-3|.|TRBV27
CASSFFASSSTDTQYF
TGTGCCAGCAGTTTTTTCGCGAGCTCTAGCACAGATACGCAGTATTTT
>.|TRBJ1-4|TRBD1|TRBV27
CASSPRTGGKLFF
TGTGCCAGCAGTCCCCGAACAGGGGGAAAACTGTTTTTT
>.|TRBJ2-1|.|TRBV4-1
CASSQGLNNEQFF
TGCGCCAGCAGCCAAGGACTAAACAATGAGCAGTTCTTC
>once|TRBJ2-7|TRBD1|TRBV6-1
CASNLQGYEQYF
TGTGCCAGCAACTTACAGGGGTATGAGCAGTACTTC
>.|TRBJ1-5|.|TRBV2
CASRPGLEGHMRQPQHF
TGTGCCAGCAGGCCCGGTCTGGAAGGGCATATGAGACAGCCCCAGCATTTT
>.|TRBJ2-5|.|TRBV18
CASSPPDETQYF
TGTGCCAGCTCACCACCGGACGAGACCCAGTACTTC
>.|TRBJ2-2|TRBD2|TRBV27
CASSLWTSGGTGELFF
TGTGCCAGCAGTTTATGGACTAGCGGAGGGACCGGGGAGCTGTTTTTT
>.|TRBJ2-7|.|TRBV7-2
CASSFREPYEQYF
TGTGCCAGCAGCTTCCGGGAGCCCTACGAGCAGTACTTC
>.|TRBJ1-5|.|TRBV30
CAWSSGTPQKRGNQPQHF
TGTGCCTGGAGTAGCGGGACACCCCAAAAAAGGGGCAATCAGCCCCAGCATTTT
>.|TRBJ2-1|TRBD1|TRBV7-2
CASSSDRGNEQFF
TGTGCCAGCAGCTCGGACAGGGGCAATGAGCAGTTCTTC
>.|TRBJ1-2|.|TRBV7-2
CASSPDRWGWFGYTF
TGTGCCAGCAGCCCCGACAGGTGGGGTTGGTTTGGCTACACCTTC
>.|TRBJ2-1|.|TRBV11-2
CASSLLSEQFF
TGTGCCAGCAGCTTACTGAGTGAGCAGTTCTTC
>.|TRBJ2-7|.|TRBV6-1
CASSEGGTGTYEQYF
TGTGCCAGCAGTGAAGGTGGGACGGGAACCTACGAGCAGTACTTC
>.|TRBJ2-1|.|TRBV29-1
CSFVRPSSSYNEQFF
TGCAGCTTTGTTAGACCATCCAGCTCCTACAATGAGCAGTTCTTC
>.|TRBJ2-5|.|TRBV25-1
CASSERGGWETQYF
TGTGCCAGCAGTGAAAGGGGGGGTTGGGAGACCCAGTACTTC
>once|TRBJ2-5|.|TRBV2
CASSDGRARGEQYF
TGTGCCAGCAGTGATGGACGGGCCAGGGGGGAGCAGTACTTC
>.|TRBJ2-1|TRBD2|TRBV18
CASSPTSGSSYNEQFF
TGTGCCAGCTCACCCACAAGCGGGAGCTCCTACAATGAGCAGTTCTTC
>.|TRBJ2-2|.|TRBV5-1
CASFDEGQGPYTGELFF
TGCGCCAGCTTTGATGAAGGGCAGGGGCCCTACACCGGGGAGCTGTTTTTT
>.|TRBJ2-7|.|TRBV19
CASTTGGSYEQYF
TGTGCCAGTACTACCGGGGGTTCCTACGAGCAGTACTTC
>.|TRBJ2-7|.|TRBV19
CASSIGARSSYEQYF
TGTGCCAGTAGTATAGGGGCACGAAGCTCCTACGAGCAGTACTTC
>.|TRBJ2-1|.|TRBV6-5
CASSYSVWINEQFF
TGTGCCAGCAGTTACTCAGTATGGATAAATGAGCAGTTCTTC
>once|TRBJ2-7|TRBD2|TRBV14
CASSQAVREGVSWNEQYF
TGTGCCAGCAGCCAAGCGGTACGGGAGGGGGTAAGTTGGAACGAGCAGTACTTC
>.|TRBJ1-4|.|TRBV6-5
CASGANEKLFF
TGTGCCAGCGGGGCTAATGAAAAACTGTTTTTT
>.|TRBJ2-1|.|TRBV7-6
CASSQGAVDYNEQFF
TGTGCCAGCAGCCAAGGAGCCGTGGACTACAATGAGCAGTTCTTC
>.|TRBJ1-2|.|TRBV23-1
CASSNLAGHPPTNYGYTF
TGCGCCAGCAGCAACCTGGCGGGACACCCCCCGACTAACTATGGCTACACCTTC
>.|TRBJ2-2|TRBD2|TRBV25-1
CASSLGLASSAGELFF
TGTGCCAGCAGCCTTGGACTAGCGTCTAGTGCCGGGGAGCTGTTTTTT
>.|TRBJ2-2|TRBD1|TRBV9
CASSPWTGIGGELFF
TGTGCCAGCAGCCCTTGGACAGGGATAGGCGGGGAGCTGTTTTTT
>.|TRBJ2-7|.|TRBV29-1
CSVVFSEGSYEQYF
TGCAGCGTTGTTTTTAGCGAGGGCTCCTACGAGCAGTACTTC
>.|TRBJ2-7|TRBD1|TRBV28
CASSFPGTVVGEQYF
TGTGCCAGCAGTTTTCCCGGGACAGTGGTGGGCGAGCAGTACTTC
>.|TRBJ1-1|.|TRBV30
CACPDSFRTEAFF
TGTGCCTGCCCGGACTCATTTCGAACTGAAGCTTTCTTT
>.|TRBJ2-7|.|TRBV7-8
CASSLRGAGEQYF
TGTGCCAGCAGCTTACGGGGGGCGGGCGAGCAGTACTTC
>.|TRBJ2-5|.|TRBV7-9
CASSSRTVQETQYF
TGTGCCAGCAGCTCGAGGACAGTCCAAGAGACCCAGTACTTC
>.|TRBJ1-5|TRBD1|TRBV27
CASSPTWTGGDQPQHF
TGTGCCAGCAGTCCTACCTGGACAGGGGGCGATCAGCCCCAGCATTTT
>.|TRBJ2-5|.|TRBV13
CASNLAAETQYF
TGTGCCAGCAATTTAGCGGCAGAGACCCAGTACTTC